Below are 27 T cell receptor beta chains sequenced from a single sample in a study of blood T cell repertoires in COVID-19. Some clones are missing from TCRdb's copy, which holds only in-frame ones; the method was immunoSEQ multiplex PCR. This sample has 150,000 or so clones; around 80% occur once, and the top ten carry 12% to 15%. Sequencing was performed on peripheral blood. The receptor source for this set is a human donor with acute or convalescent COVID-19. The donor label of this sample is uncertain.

The CDR3 here is CASSRLGADDTGELFF. CDR3 DNA sequence: TGTGCCAGCAGCCGCTTGGGGGCCGACGACACCGGGGAGCTGTTTTTT. The J gene is TRBJ2-2, the V gene TRBV4-2, with D possibly matching TRBD1 (6 bases). The CDR3 runs 16 residues. Trimming left V 4 bases short and J 3 bases short, with 15 bases between. Germline CDR1 reads LGHNA; CDR2 reads YNFKEQ.

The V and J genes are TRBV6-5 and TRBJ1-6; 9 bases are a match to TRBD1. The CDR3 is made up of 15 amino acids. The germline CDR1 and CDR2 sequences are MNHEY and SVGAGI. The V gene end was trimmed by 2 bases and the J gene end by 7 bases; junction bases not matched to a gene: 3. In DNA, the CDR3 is TGTGCCAGCAGTTACCGACAGGGGGGAAATTCACCCCTCCACTTT. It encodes CASSYRQGGNSPLHF.

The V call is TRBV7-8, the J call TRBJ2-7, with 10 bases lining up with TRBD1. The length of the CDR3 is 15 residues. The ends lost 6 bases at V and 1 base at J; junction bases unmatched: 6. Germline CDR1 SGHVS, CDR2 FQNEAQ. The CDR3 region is CASSQDRGLSYEQYF. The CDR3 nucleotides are TGTGCCAGCAGTCAAGACAGGGGGCTTTCCTACGAGCAGTACTTC.

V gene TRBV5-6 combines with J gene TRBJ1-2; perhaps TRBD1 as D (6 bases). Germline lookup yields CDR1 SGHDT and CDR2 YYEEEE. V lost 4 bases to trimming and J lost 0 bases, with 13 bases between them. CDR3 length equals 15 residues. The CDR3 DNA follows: TGTGCCAGCAGCCCAAGACAGGTTACTAACTATGGCTACACCTTC. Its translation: CASSPRQVTNYGYTF.

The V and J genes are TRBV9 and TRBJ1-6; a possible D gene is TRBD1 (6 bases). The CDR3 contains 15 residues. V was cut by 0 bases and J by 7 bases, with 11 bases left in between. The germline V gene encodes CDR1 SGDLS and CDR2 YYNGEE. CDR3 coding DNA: TGTGCCAGCAGCGTAGGTGAGACAGGCAATTCACCCCTCCACTTT. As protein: CASSVGETGNSPLHF. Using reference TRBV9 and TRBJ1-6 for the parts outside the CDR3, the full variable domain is DSGVTQTPKHLITATGQRVTLRCSPRSGDLSVYWYQQSLDQGLQFLIQYYNGEERAKGNILERFSAQQFPDLHSELNLSSLELGDSALYFCASSVGETGNSPLHFGNGTRLTVT.

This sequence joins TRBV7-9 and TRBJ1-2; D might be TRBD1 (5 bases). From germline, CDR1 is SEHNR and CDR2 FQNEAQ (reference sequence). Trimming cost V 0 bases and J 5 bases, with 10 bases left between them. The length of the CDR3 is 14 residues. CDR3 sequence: CASSLAGEGYGYTF. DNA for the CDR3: TGTGCCAGCAGCTTAGCGGGGGAGGGGTATGGCTACACCTTC.

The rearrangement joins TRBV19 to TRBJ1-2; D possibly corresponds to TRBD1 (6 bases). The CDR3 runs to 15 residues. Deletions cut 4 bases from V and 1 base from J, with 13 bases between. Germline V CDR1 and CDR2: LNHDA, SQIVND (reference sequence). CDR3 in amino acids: CASSTGHLINYGYTF. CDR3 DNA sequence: TGTGCCAGTAGTACGGGACACCTAATTAACTATGGCTACACCTTC.

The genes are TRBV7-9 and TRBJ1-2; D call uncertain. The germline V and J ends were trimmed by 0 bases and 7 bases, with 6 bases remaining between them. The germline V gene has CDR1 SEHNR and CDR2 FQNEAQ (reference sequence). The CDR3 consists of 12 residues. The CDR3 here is CASSLAGSGYTF. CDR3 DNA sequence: TGTGCCAGCAGCTTAGCTGGTAGTGGCTACACCTTC. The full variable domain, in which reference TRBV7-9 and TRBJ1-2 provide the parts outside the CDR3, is DTGVSQNPRHKITKRGQNVTFRCDPISEHNRLYWYRQTLGQGPEFLTYFQNEAQLEKSRLLSDRFSAERPKGSFSTLEIQRTEQGDSAMYLCASSLAGSGYTFGSGTRLTVV.

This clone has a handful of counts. The CDR3 DNA reads TGTGCCAGCAGCCAAGAAGAGCTTGGAGCTTTCTTT. This encodes CASSQEELGAFF. The J gene is TRBJ1-1, the V gene TRBV3-1 (or the pseudogene TRBV3-2); no reliable D call. The CDR3 covers 12 residues. With 0 bases removed from V and 10 bases from J, the gap between germline ends came to 9 bases. Looked up from germline, CDR1 is LGHDT and CDR2 is YNNKEL (reference sequence).

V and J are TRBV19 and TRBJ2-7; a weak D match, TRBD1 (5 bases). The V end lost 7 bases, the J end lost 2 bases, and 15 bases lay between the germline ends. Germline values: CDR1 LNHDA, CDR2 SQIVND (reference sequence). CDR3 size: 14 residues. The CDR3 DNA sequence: TGTGCCAGTAACTCAGGGATCCCCCCCTACGAGCAGTACTTC. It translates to CASNSGIPPYEQYF.

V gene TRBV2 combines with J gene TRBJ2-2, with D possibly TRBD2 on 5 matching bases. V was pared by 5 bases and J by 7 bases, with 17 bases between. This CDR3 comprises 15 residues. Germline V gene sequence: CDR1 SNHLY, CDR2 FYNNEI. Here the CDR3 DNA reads TGTGCCAGCAGTAAAAATTCCCTAGGAGGCGGGGAGCTGTTTTTT. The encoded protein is CASSKNSLGGGELFF.

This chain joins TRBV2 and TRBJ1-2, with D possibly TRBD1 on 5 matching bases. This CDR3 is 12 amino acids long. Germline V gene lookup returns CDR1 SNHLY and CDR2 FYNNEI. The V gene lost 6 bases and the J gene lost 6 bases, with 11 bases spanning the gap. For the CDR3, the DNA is TGTGCCAGCAGAAGACAGCTGGATGGCTACACCTTC. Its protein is CASRRQLDGYTF.

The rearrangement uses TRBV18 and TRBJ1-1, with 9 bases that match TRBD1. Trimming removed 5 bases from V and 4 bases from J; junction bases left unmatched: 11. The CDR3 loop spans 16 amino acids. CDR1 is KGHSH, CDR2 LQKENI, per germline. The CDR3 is CASSAQGAVSVTEAFF. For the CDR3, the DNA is TGTGCCAGCTCAGCACAGGGGGCGGTGTCGGTCACTGAAGCTTTCTTT.

The CDR3 nucleotides are TGTGCCAGCAGCTTAGGAGACAGGGGGAACTATGGCTACACCTTC. It is translated as CASSLGDRGNYGYTF. This sequence joins TRBV7-2 and TRBJ1-2, with 9 bases fitting TRBD1. CDR3 length: 15 amino acids. Trimming took 1 base from V and 2 from J; bases not matched to a gene: 2. CDR1 and CDR2 (germline): SGHTA, FQGNSA. Full variable domain (outside the CDR3, taken from reference TRBV7-2 and TRBJ1-2): GAGVSQSPSNKVTEKGKDVELRCDPISGHTALYWYRQSLGQGLEFLIYFQGNSAPDKSGLPSDRFSAERTGGSVSTLTIQRTQQEDSAVYLCASSLGDRGNYGYTFGSGTRLTVV.

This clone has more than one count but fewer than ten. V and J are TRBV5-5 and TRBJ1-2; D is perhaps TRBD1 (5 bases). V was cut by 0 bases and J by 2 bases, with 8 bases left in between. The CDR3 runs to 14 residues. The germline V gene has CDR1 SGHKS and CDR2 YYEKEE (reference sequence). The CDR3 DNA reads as TGTGCCAGCAGCTTGGAGCAGGGCAACTATGGCTACACCTTC. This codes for CASSLEQGNYGYTF.

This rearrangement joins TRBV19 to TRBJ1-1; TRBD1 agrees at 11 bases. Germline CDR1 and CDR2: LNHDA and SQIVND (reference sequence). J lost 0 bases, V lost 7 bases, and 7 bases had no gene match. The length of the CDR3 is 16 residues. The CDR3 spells CASIPRDRGVNTEAFF. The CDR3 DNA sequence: TGTGCCAGTATTCCCCGGGACAGGGGGGTGAACACTGAAGCTTTCTTT.

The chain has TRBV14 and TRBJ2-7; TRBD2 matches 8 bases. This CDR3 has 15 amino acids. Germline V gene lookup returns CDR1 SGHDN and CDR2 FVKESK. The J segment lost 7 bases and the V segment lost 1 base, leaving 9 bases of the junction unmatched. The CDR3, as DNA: TGTGCCAGCAGCCAAGGACCCAGCGGGGGACTGGAGCAGTACTTC. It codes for CASSQGPSGGLEQYF.

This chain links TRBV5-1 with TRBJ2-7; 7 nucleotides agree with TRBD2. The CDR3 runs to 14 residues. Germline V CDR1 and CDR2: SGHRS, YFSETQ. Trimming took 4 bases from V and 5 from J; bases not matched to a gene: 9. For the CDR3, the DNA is TGCGCCAGCAGCCCGCGCCGGGGAGGGGACGAGCAGTACTTC. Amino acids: CASSPRRGGDEQYF.

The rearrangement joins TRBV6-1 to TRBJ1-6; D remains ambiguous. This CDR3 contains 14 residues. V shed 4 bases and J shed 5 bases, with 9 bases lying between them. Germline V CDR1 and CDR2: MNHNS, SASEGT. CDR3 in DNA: TGTGCCAGCAGTGTTACAGTGGATAATTCACCCCTCCACTTT. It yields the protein CASSVTVDNSPLHF.

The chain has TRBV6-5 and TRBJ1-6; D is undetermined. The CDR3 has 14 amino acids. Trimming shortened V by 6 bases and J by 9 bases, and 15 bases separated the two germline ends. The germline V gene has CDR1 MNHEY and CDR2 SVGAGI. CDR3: CASRVEGLASPLHF. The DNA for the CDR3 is TGTGCCAGCAGGGTCGAGGGTCTGGCTTCACCCCTCCACTTT.

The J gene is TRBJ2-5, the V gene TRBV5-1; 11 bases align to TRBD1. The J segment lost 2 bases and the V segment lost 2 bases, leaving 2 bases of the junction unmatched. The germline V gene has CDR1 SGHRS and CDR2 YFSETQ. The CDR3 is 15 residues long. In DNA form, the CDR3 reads TGCGCCAGCAGCTTTGGACAGGGGGCACAAGAGACCCAGTACTTC. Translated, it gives CASSFGQGAQETQYF.

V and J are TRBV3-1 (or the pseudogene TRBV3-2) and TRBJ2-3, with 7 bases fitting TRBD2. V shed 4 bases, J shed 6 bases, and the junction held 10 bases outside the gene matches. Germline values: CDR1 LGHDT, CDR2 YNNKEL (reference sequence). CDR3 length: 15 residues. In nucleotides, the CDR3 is TGTGCCAGCAGCCCCGGTGGGGCGGGGGTTGATACGCAGTATTTT. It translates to CASSPGGAGVDTQYF.

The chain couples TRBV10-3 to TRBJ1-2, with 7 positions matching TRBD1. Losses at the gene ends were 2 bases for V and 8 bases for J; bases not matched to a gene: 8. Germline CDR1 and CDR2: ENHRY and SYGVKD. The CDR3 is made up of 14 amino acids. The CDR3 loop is CAISEPPRGNGYTF. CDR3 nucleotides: TGTGCCATCAGTGAGCCGCCCAGGGGGAACGGCTACACCTTC.

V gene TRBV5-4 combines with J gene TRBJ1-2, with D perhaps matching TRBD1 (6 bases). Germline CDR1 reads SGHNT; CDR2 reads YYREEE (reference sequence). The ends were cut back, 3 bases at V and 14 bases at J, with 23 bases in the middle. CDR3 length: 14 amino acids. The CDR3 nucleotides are TGTGCCAGCAGCTCCGGGACACTCCCTGGAGGTCGGACCTTC. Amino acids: CASSSGTLPGGRTF.

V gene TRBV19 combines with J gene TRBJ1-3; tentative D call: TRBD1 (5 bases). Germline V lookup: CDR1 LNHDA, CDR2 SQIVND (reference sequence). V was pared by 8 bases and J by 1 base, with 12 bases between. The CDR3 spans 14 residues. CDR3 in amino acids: CASGYRPSGNTIYF. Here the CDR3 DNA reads TGTGCCAGTGGCTACAGGCCGTCTGGAAACACCATATATTTT.

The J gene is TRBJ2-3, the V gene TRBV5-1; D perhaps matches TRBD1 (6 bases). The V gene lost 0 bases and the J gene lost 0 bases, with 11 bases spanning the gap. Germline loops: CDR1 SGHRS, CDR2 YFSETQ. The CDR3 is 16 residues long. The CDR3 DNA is TGCGCCAGCAGCTTGGACAGGGCATCTAGCACAGATACGCAGTATTTT. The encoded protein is CASSLDRASSTDTQYF.

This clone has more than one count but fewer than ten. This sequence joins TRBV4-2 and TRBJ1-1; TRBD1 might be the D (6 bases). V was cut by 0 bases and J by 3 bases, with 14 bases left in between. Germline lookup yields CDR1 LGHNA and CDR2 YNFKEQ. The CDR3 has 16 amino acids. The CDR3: CASSQDAGEPYTEAFF. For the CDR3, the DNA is TGTGCCAGCAGCCAAGACGCAGGGGAGCCGTACACTGAAGCTTTCTTT.